This T cell receptor (beta chain) was sequenced during a study of T-cell memory formation after mild COVID-19. TCRdb recomputed calls from the 5' RACE reads with MiXCR, one row per CDR3 protein. The sample records more than 250,000 distinct CDR3 sequences, roughly 15% being singletons. Findings of the study overall: Clones contracting across day 15 to 85 had a balanced CD4/CD8 profile; later expanding clones leaned CD4+.

The V end was cut by 3 bases, the J end by 5 bases, with 8 bases between. The germline gives CDR1 MNHEY, CDR2 SMNVEV (reference sequence). CDR3 size: 12 residues. On this clonotype: Its antigen is currently unknown.

Sequencing was done on a sample of PBMCs or a T cell subset sorted from them (not recorded which). The chain joins TRBV27 to TRBJ2-7; D possibly uses TRBD1 or TRBD2 (5 bases each). This TCR was recovered from a man between 18 and 35 years old who had mild COVID-19 (a few samples of this study predate the infection). Cell type and time point are not known. CDR3 loop: CASSLLGDEQYF. The CDR3, as DNA: TGTGCCAGCAGTTTGCTGGGGGACGAGCAGTACTTC.